This entry features one T cell receptor beta chain sequence. This clone showed up many times. Its antigen has not been determined. The input lacks base qualities; no much larger clone sits a single base away. V and J are truncated by 5 bases and 1 base respectively, leaving an intervening sequence of 9 bases. Reading from cysteine to phenylalanine, the CDR3 counts 14 amino acids. The kept DNA is CDR3 alone, 42 bases in frame from the first base. Sequences MDHEN (CDR1) and SYDVKM (CDR2) are obtained from the germline V gene. The sample belongs to a study of metastatic and nonmetastatic thyroid tumors (dated by TCRdb to about 2020). Describing the broader study: For patients with malignant and with benign thyroid disease, the researchers compared repertoires between peripheral blood samples and tumor or nodule tissue samples. The study at large found these results: TCR beta diversity was reported as significantly higher in malignant tumors than in benign nodules, in both blood and tumor samples.

The receptor library was made with PCR. The sequencer was an Illumina HiSeq 4000. The TCR beta-chain CDR3 region of each patient was profiled by high-throughput sequencing. Per the original workflow: CDR3 differences across clinicopathological groups were used to build a classifier for discriminating distant-metastatic papillary thyroid cancer patients. The Shannon index was used to assess repertoire diversity, and the Morisita-Horn index was used to assess tumor-blood repertoire similarity. In TCRdb, the public reads were trimmed at Q25 with fastp and aligned with MiXCR, with productive beta chains retained. The V and J calls reflect TCRdb's pipeline rather than the authors' work. The sample data list approximately 82,000 clones, and about an eighth of these were observed just once. More than 7% of the sample is taken by the ten largest. No treatment had been received by any patient before thyroid surgery. Patient clinical samples collected from about 2011 to 2019 were retrospectively analysed using T-cell receptor beta sequencing.

This receptor was taken from a female donor with papillary thyroid cancer or a benign thyroid nodule (not recorded which). Some clones in this sample may be carry-over from other donors' samples. The chain is made from TRBV28 and TRBJ2-4; perhaps TRBD2 is the D gene, with 5 bases matching. The source material was tumor tissue. The sequence in DNA is TGTGCCAGCAGTCCCGGAGGTGCCAAAAACATTCAGTACTTC. The encoded protein is CASSPGGAKNIQYF.